The 28 T cell receptor beta chains given below trace back to one sample, sequenced in a study of blood T cell repertoires in COVID-19. TCRdb keeps only in-frame clones here, not all; method: immunoSEQ multiplex PCR. The sample shows approximately 150,000 clones, 75% to 90% of them seen only once. The sample comprised peripheral blood. The receptors derive from a man aged 65 to 79 with acute or convalescent COVID-19.

J is TRBJ2-7 and V is TRBV5-1; the match to TRBD1 covers 8 bases. CDR1 is SGHRS, CDR2 YFSETQ, per germline. The ends lost 5 bases at V and 7 bases at J; junction bases unmatched: 11. The CDR3 is 14 residues long. Here the CDR3 reads CASRPRQGASEQYF. The CDR3 nucleotides read TGCGCCAGCAGACCTCGGCAGGGGGCGAGTGAGCAGTACTTC.

This chain links TRBV2 with TRBJ2-7; 8 bases are shared with TRBD1. Germline V CDR1 and CDR2: SNHLY, FYNNEI. This CDR3 spans 15 amino acids. V shed 6 bases, J shed 1 base, and the junction held 8 bases outside the gene matches. The CDR3 loop is CASSQGGQVSYEQYF. CDR3 nucleotide sequence: TGTGCCAGCAGCCAAGGGGGACAGGTATCCTACGAGCAGTACTTC.

The gene calls are TRBV6-1 and TRBJ1-1; D unclear. The CDR3 has 12 residues. Trimming stripped 2 bases from V and 7 bases from J, with 8 bases between. CDR1 is MNHNS and CDR2 is SASEGT in the germline V gene. CDR3 DNA sequence: TGTGCCAGCAGTGAAATGGACTTTGAAGCTTTCTTT. Protein product: CASSEMDFEAFF.

This clone is a singleton in its sample. CDR3: CASSPSGGGETQYF. The CDR3 DNA sequence: TGCGCCAGCAGTCCTAGCGGGGGTGGAGAGACCCAGTACTTC. The rearrangement joins TRBV5-1 to TRBJ2-5; TRBD2 aligns across 10 bases. CDR1 and CDR2 (germline): SGHRS, YFSETQ. J lost 4 bases, V lost 5 bases, and 5 bases had no gene match. This CDR3 contains 14 residues.

DNA for the CDR3: TGTGCCAGTAGTACCACAGGGGTGGGCTATGGCTACACCTTC. This codes for CASSTTGVGYGYTF. V is TRBV19 and J is TRBJ1-2; 7 nucleotides line up with TRBD1. CDR1 is LNHDA, CDR2 SQIVND, per germline (reference sequence). This CDR3 region has 14 residues. V gave up 4 bases and J gave up 4 bases; unmatched junction bases: 6.

This sequence joins TRBV5-5 and TRBJ2-5, with TRBD1 matching over 7 bases. The V gene's germline CDR1 is SGHKS and CDR2 YYEKEE (reference sequence). This CDR3 comprises 15 residues. V lost 4 bases to trimming and J lost 0 bases; unmatched junction nucleotides: 6. CDR3 region: CASSPPGTDQETQYF. The DNA of the CDR3 is TGTGCCAGCAGCCCCCCCGGGACAGACCAAGAGACCCAGTACTTC.

V is TRBV5-1 and J is TRBJ2-1, with TRBD2 matching over 13 bases. CDR1 SGHRS and CDR2 YFSETQ come from the germline V gene. Losses at the gene ends were 4 bases for V and 5 bases for J; bases not matched to a gene: 3. The length of the CDR3 is 15 residues. CDR3 coding DNA: TGCGCCAGCAGCCCGGGGACTAGCGGGAACAATGAGCAGTTCTTC. Translated: CASSPGTSGNNEQFF.

As concerns this clone: The junction differs from germline at one of its ends, possibly a read error. Other DNA sequences within the sample encode an identical CDR3. The genes are TRBV5-3 and TRBJ2-3; 8 bases align to TRBD1. TRBV5-3 is sorted into the ORF group, with uncertain function. This CDR3 has 16 residues. The CDR3 DNA reads as TGTGCTAGAAGCGCCGCCGACAGGGGTGGTAGAGATACGCAGTATTTT. Protein: CARSAADRGGRDTQYF.

V gene TRBV2 combines with J gene TRBJ1-6; possibly TRBD1 for D (5 bases). Germline lookup yields CDR1 SNHLY and CDR2 FYNNEI. This CDR3 contains 15 residues. Between the trimmed V and J ends, which lost 0 bases and 13 bases, there was a span of 16 bases. The CDR3 region is CASSEARRQSLPLHF. The CDR3 nucleotides are TGTGCCAGCAGTGAAGCCCGTAGACAGTCCCTGCCCCTCCACTTT.

The V call is TRBV6-1, the J call TRBJ2-4; TRBD2 might be the D (7 bases). This CDR3 region has 16 residues. Trimming stripped 1 base from V and 3 bases from J, with 13 bases between. The germline gives CDR1 MNHNS, CDR2 SASEGT. The CDR3 nucleotides read TGTGCCAGCAGTGAAGTAGGGGGGGGCGGCAAAAACATTCAGTACTTC. Protein: CASSEVGGGGKNIQYF.

The rearrangement uses TRBV5-6 and TRBJ1-2, with 7 bases lining up with TRBD1. This CDR3 spans 15 amino acids. Germline trimming cut 4 bases from V and 7 bases from J; bases unmatched to any gene: 13. Germline loops: CDR1 SGHDT, CDR2 YYEEEE. CDR3 in DNA: TGTGCCAGCAGCCAACTCGATGTCAGGGGGACTGGCTACACCTTC. Protein: CASSQLDVRGTGYTF.

J is TRBJ1-1 and V is TRBV2; possibly TRBD1 for D (5 bases). There are 12 residues in the CDR3. Trimming took 5 bases from V and 5 from J, leaving 9 bases between them. CDR1 is SNHLY and CDR2 is FYNNEI in the germline V gene. CDR3 protein: CASSTGRTEAFF. The CDR3, as DNA: TGTGCCAGCAGTACAGGAAGGACTGAAGCTTTCTTT.

The chain employs TRBV3-1 (or the pseudogene TRBV3-2) and TRBJ2-5, with 10 bases lining up with TRBD2. Germline V gene data show CDR1 as LGHDT and CDR2 as YNNKEL (reference sequence). The V and J ends lost 6 bases and 5 bases, in that order; junction bases with no gene match: 6. The CDR3 runs 14 residues. CDR3 in amino acids: CASSPGTSDETQYF. CDR3 in DNA: TGTGCCAGCAGTCCCGGGACTAGCGACGAGACCCAGTACTTC.

This clone occurred a few times. The chain combines TRBV5-1 with TRBJ1-6, with 9 bases aligning to TRBD1. The CDR3 contains 14 residues. Germline V gives CDR1 SGHRS, CDR2 YFSETQ. Trimming cost V 3 bases and J 8 bases; bases outside gene matches: 3. Here the CDR3 DNA reads TGCGCCAGCAGCTCGGGACAGGGAGATTCACCCCTCCACTTT. This gives the protein CASSSGQGDSPLHF.

The chain has TRBV24-1 and TRBJ2-1; D not resolved. The CDR3 is 15 amino acids. V was shortened by 5 bases and J by 0 bases, with 10 bases between the two germline ends. Per germline, CDR1 KGHDR and CDR2 SFDVKD. CDR3 protein: CATSAQVSSYNEQFF. CDR3 nucleotide sequence: TGTGCCACCAGTGCCCAGGTAAGCTCCTACAATGAGCAGTTCTTC.

The V gene is TRBV12-3 or TRBV12-4, the J gene TRBJ2-1; D is undetermined. V was pared by 3 bases and J by 10 bases, with 7 bases between. There are 11 residues in the CDR3. CDR3 residues: CASSFHQEQFF. The CDR3 DNA follows: TGTGCCAGCAGTTTTCATCAGGAGCAGTTCTTC.

The genes are TRBV13 and TRBJ2-3; D possibly corresponds to TRBD2 (5 bases). CDR3 length equals 15 residues. V lost 1 base to trimming and J lost 3 bases, with 11 bases between them. CDR1 and CDR2 (germline): PRHDT, FYEKMQ (reference sequence). The CDR3 is CASSLVGSGTDTQYF. Here the CDR3 DNA reads TGTGCCAGCAGCTTAGTGGGAAGCGGTACAGATACGCAGTATTTT.

The V gene is TRBV5-1, the J gene TRBJ1-4, with 10 positions matching TRBD1. The V segment lost 3 bases and the J segment 7 bases; nucleotides outside the gene matches: 6. Germline-derived CDR1 and CDR2 are SGHRS and YFSETQ. The CDR3 is 15 residues long. The CDR3 DNA reads as TGCGCCAGCAGCTCGACAGGGGGCAAGAGTGAAAAACTGTTTTTT. Protein: CASSSTGGKSEKLFF. The full variable domain, rest sourced from reference TRBV5-1 and TRBJ1-4, is KAGVTQTPRYLIKTRGQQVTLSCSPISGHRSVSWYQQTPGQGLQFLFEYFSETQRNKGNFPGRFSGRQFSNSRSEMNVSTLELGDSALYLCASSSTGGKSEKLFFGSGTQLSVL.

The V gene is TRBV10-3, the J gene TRBJ1-4; TRBD1 matches at 9 bases. Germline CDR1 ENHRY, CDR2 SYGVKD. The junction had 0 bases not matched to a gene; V was cut back by 5 bases and J by 2 bases. CDR3 length: 14 amino acids. CDR3 bases: TGTGCCATCAGTACAGGGGGCACTAATGAAAAACTGTTTTTT. This codes for CAISTGGTNEKLFF.

This clone was found once. This rearrangement joins TRBV27 to TRBJ2-3; weak D call: TRBD2 (6 bases). Trimming took off 5 bases at V and 9 bases at J, with 18 bases between the two ends. This CDR3 is 14 amino acids long. Germline loops: CDR1 MNHEY, CDR2 SMNVEV (reference sequence). CDR3 loop: CASSPRRGLMTQYF. CDR3 nucleotides: TGTGCCAGCAGTCCTAGGAGGGGCCTGATGACGCAGTATTTT.

The chain carries TRBV28 and TRBJ2-1; D ambiguous. CDR3 size: 19 residues. The germline CDR1 and CDR2 sequences are MDHEN and SYDVKM. Trimming shortened V by 4 bases and J by 2 bases, and 24 bases separated the two germline ends. The CDR3 here is CASSSPRTDVRSTYNEQFF. The CDR3 region has the DNA TGTGCCAGCAGTTCACCCCGAACCGACGTGCGGAGCACCTACAATGAGCAGTTCTTC.

The rearrangement links TRBV30 to TRBJ1-1, with D possibly matching TRBD1 (5 bases). The CDR3 sequence is 14 residues long. Trimming cost V 0 bases and J 3 bases, with 11 bases left between them. The germline V gene encodes CDR1 GTSNPN and CDR2 SVGIG (reference sequence). The CDR3, as DNA: TGTGCCTGGAGTGTCCCTGACAGAGACACTGAAGCTTTCTTT. Amino acids: CAWSVPDRDTEAFF.

This chain connects TRBV7-3 to TRBJ2-2; 10 positions agree with TRBD1. The CDR3 has 14 amino acids. CDR1 SGHTA and CDR2 FQGTGA come from the germline V gene. V lost 8 bases, J lost 5 bases, and 5 bases stayed unmatched. CDR3 residues: CASSGQGGTGELFF. As DNA, the CDR3 is TGTGCCAGCTCAGGACAGGGGGGTACCGGGGAGCTGTTTTTT.

V gene TRBV19 combines with J gene TRBJ1-3; 9 positions match TRBD1. This CDR3 is built from 16 residues. V was clipped by 7 bases and J by 2 bases; unmatched bases: 9. Germline CDR1 is LNHDA and CDR2 is SQIVND (reference sequence). DNA for the CDR3: TGTGCCAGTATTGTAGGGACAGGGACAACTGGAAACACCATATATTTT. Amino acids: CASIVGTGTTGNTIYF.

The chain carries TRBV4-1 and TRBJ2-7; D gene uncertain. There are 13 residues in the CDR3. Trimming pared 1 base from V and 3 bases from J, leaving 7 bases between. Germline assignment: CDR1 MGHRA and CDR2 YSYEKL. CDR3 amino acids: CASSQVSFYEQYF. DNA of the CDR3: TGCGCCAGCAGCCAAGTCTCGTTCTACGAGCAGTACTTC.

The gene calls are TRBV19 and TRBJ2-3, with 9 bases that match TRBD1. In germline, CDR1 is LNHDA, CDR2 SQIVND (reference sequence). The CDR3 loop spans 17 amino acids. The trim removed 5 bases at V and 4 bases at J, leaving 13 bases unmatched. This CDR3 reads CASSAKTGTGHADTQYF. Here the CDR3 DNA reads TGTGCCAGTAGTGCCAAAACCGGGACAGGGCATGCAGATACGCAGTATTTT.

V and J are TRBV19 and TRBJ2-1, with TRBD2 as a possible D gene (6 bases). Trimming took 4 bases from V and 9 from J, leaving 13 bases between them. The germline gives CDR1 LNHDA, CDR2 SQIVND (reference sequence). The CDR3 has 13 amino acids. The DNA for the CDR3 is TGTGCCAGTAGTACTCTTAGCGGTACTGAGCAGTTCTTC. This gives the protein CASSTLSGTEQFF.

The CDR3 here is CASSLGNGAPAEAFF. The CDR3 DNA reads as TGTGCCAGCAGTTTAGGGAATGGGGCCCCGGCTGAAGCTTTCTTT. The V call is TRBV28, the J call TRBJ1-1; maybe TRBD1 (5 bases). The CDR3 contains 15 residues. Deletions cut 2 bases from V and 6 bases from J, with 16 bases between. Germline CDR1 MDHEN, CDR2 SYDVKM.